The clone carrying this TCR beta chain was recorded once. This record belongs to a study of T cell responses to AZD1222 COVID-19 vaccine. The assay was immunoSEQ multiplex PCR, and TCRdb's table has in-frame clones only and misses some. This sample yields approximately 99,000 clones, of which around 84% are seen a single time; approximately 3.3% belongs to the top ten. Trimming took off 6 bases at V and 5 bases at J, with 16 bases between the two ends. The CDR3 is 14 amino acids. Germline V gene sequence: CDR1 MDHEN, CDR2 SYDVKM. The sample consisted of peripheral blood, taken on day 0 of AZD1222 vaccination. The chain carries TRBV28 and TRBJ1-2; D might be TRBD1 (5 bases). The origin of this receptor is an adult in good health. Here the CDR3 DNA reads TGTGCCAGCAGGACTCTAGGGCAGGGATATGGCTACACCTTC. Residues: CASRTLGQGYGYTF.